The 18 T cell receptor beta chains reported below all come from one sample, sequenced in a study of blood T cell repertoires in COVID-19. Measured with immunoSEQ multiplex PCR; TCRdb has only the in-frame clones, and not every one. This sample carries tens of thousands of clones, approximately 80% of them seen once, and the ten largest clones take roughly 5%. The sample consisted of peripheral blood. The source of these receptors is a man in his sixties or seventies with acute or convalescent COVID-19.

J is TRBJ2-5 and V is TRBV5-1, with TRBD1 matching 7 bases. The V and J ends lost 4 bases and 4 bases, in that order; junction bases with no gene match: 7. The CDR3 has 14 amino acids. Germline-derived CDR1 and CDR2 are SGHRS and YFSETQ. The CDR3 protein is CASSDAGGGETQYF. CDR3 coding DNA: TGCGCCAGCAGCGATGCAGGGGGTGGAGAGACCCAGTACTTC.

The table lists this clone with a count of one. The J gene is TRBJ2-2, the V gene TRBV25-1, with 12 bases identical to TRBD1. The CDR3 has 16 amino acids. Germline values: CDR1 MGHDK, CDR2 SYGVNS. Trimming cost V 4 bases and J 3 bases; bases outside gene matches: 3. CDR3 nucleotide sequence: TGTGCCAGCAGTGTTGGGACAGGGGGCGACACCGGGGAGCTGTTTTTT. Translation: CASSVGTGGDTGELFF.

The rearrangement links TRBV6-5 to TRBJ1-6; 7 bases are a match to TRBD1. Trimming removed 8 bases from V and 6 bases from J; junction bases left unmatched: 10. Germline values: CDR1 MNHEY, CDR2 SVGAGI. The CDR3 runs to 15 residues. The CDR3, as DNA: TGTGCCAGCCTTTACACGGGACAGCTTAATTCACCCCTCCACTTT. Its protein is CASLYTGQLNSPLHF.

The CDR3, as DNA: TGCGCCAGCAGCTGGGACAGCTACAATGAGCAGTTCTTC. Its translation is CASSWDSYNEQFF. The chain couples TRBV5-1 to TRBJ2-1; TRBD1 aligns across 7 bases. The length of the CDR3 is 13 residues. V gave up 3 bases and J gave up 3 bases; unmatched junction bases: 0. Germline loops: CDR1 SGHRS, CDR2 YFSETQ.

This clone was recorded only once. DNA of the CDR3: TGTGCCACCAGTGCCGCACCGGGACAGGGGGCCAATGAGCAGTTCTTC. This sequence encodes CATSAAPGQGANEQFF. The chain employs TRBV24-1 and TRBJ2-1; 12 positions agree with TRBD1. With 5 bases clipped from V and 6 bases from J, the junction kept 7 bases outside the gene matches. The CDR3 runs 16 residues. Germline V gene sequence: CDR1 KGHDR, CDR2 SFDVKD.

This clone showed up just once. V is TRBV3-1 (or the pseudogene TRBV3-2) and J is TRBJ2-6; TRBD2 might be the D (5 bases). The CDR3 runs 17 residues. Germline loops: CDR1 LGHDT, CDR2 YNNKEL (reference sequence). Deletions cut 0 bases from V and 4 bases from J, with 13 bases between. This CDR3 reads CASSQEPPRRGANVLTF. The CDR3 coding sequence is TGTGCCAGCAGCCAAGAACCTCCCCGGAGGGGGGCCAACGTCCTGACTTTC.

The V and J genes are TRBV7-9 and TRBJ2-7; 7 bases match TRBD1. After removal of 4 bases from V and 3 bases from J, the junction contained 9 bases not matched to a gene. In germline, CDR1 is SEHNR, CDR2 FQNEAQ (reference sequence). The CDR3 consists of 15 residues. The CDR3 here is CASSWGGDRGYEQYF. For the CDR3, the DNA is TGTGCCAGCAGCTGGGGTGGGGACAGAGGCTACGAGCAGTACTTC.

Only a few counts were recorded for this clone. The V gene is TRBV7-9, the J gene TRBJ2-2, with D unclear. Trimming shortened V by 2 bases and J by 3 bases, and 7 bases separated the two germline ends. This CDR3 has 14 residues. Per germline, CDR1 SEHNR and CDR2 FQNEAQ (reference sequence). CDR3 in amino acids: CASSLSQYTGELFF. The CDR3 nucleotides read TGTGCCAGCAGCTTATCGCAGTACACCGGGGAGCTGTTTTTT.

This clone was counted only a few times. The genes are TRBV11-3 and TRBJ2-1; 10 nucleotides agree with TRBD1. Trimming took 3 bases from V and 7 from J; bases not matched to a gene: 6. Per the germline V gene, CDR1 is SGHNT and CDR2 is YENEEA. The CDR3 is 15 amino acids. This CDR3 reads CASSLGDRGGNEQFF. DNA for the CDR3: TGTGCCAGCAGCTTGGGGGACAGGGGCGGGAATGAGCAGTTCTTC.

Only a few counts were recorded for this clone. The germline gene is not matched at one end of the junction; a read error may be the cause. The chain joins TRBV7-7 to TRBJ2-7; 7 nucleotides line up with TRBD1. This CDR3 has 14 amino acids. Germline V gene lookup returns CDR1 SSHAT and CDR2 FNYEAQ (reference sequence). The CDR3 nucleotides are TGTGCTAGCAGCCTAGACAGGGACTCCTACGAGCAGTACTTC. Residues: CASSLDRDSYEQYF.

The J gene is TRBJ2-3, the V gene TRBV12-5; 9 positions match TRBD2. The CDR3 loop spans 13 amino acids. CDR1 and CDR2 from the germline V gene are LGHNT and FRNRAP. The V and J ends lost 7 bases and 4 bases, in that order; junction bases with no gene match: 3. CDR3 in DNA: TGTGCTAGTGCGGCTAGCGGGGCAGATACGCAGTATTTT. It codes for CASAASGADTQYF.

The gene calls are TRBV29-1 and TRBJ2-5; TRBD1 is a possible D gene (5 bases). Germline CDR1 SQVTM, CDR2 ANQGSEA. The CDR3 extends over 12 amino acids. V was pared by 2 bases and J by 4 bases, with 8 bases between. The CDR3 nucleotides read TGCAGCGTTGAACAGGGATTAGAGACCCAGTACTTC. Protein sequence: CSVEQGLETQYF.

V usage is TRBV2 and J usage is TRBJ2-2; 7 nucleotides line up with TRBD1. The germline CDR1 and CDR2 sequences are SNHLY and FYNNEI. Trimming cost V 4 bases and J 0 bases; bases outside gene matches: 2. The length of the CDR3 is 15 residues. CDR3 region: CASSVQGANTGELFF. The CDR3 region has the DNA TGTGCCAGCAGTGTCCAGGGGGCGAACACCGGGGAGCTGTTTTTT.

This clone was picked up one time. This sequence joins TRBV5-1 and TRBJ1-4; D possibly corresponds to TRBD1 (6 bases). CDR3 length: 15 residues. CDR1 SGHRS and CDR2 YFSETQ come from the germline V gene. Trimming took 4 bases from V and 7 from J, leaving 17 bases between them. The CDR3 protein is CASSAAGQRAEKLFF. Here the CDR3 DNA reads TGCGCCAGCAGCGCCGCTGGACAGAGAGCTGAAAAACTGTTTTTT.

The J gene is TRBJ2-7, the V gene TRBV6-5, with 11 nucleotides matching TRBD1. The CDR3 runs 14 residues. Per germline, CDR1 MNHEY and CDR2 SVGAGI. Germline trimming cut 6 bases from V and 3 bases from J; bases unmatched to any gene: 4. The CDR3 here is CASRGQGVIYEQYF. CDR3 sequence (DNA): TGTGCCAGCAGGGGACAGGGGGTTATCTACGAGCAGTACTTC.

V is TRBV14 and J is TRBJ2-5, with a weak D call TRBD2 (6 bases). V lost 3 bases to trimming and J lost 5 bases, with 13 bases between them. The germline V gene encodes CDR1 SGHDN and CDR2 FVKESK. There are 14 residues in the CDR3. The CDR3 is CASSHDRLDETQYF. CDR3 DNA sequence: TGTGCCAGCAGCCACGATCGACTAGATGAGACCCAGTACTTC.

This clone was seen a few times. The rearrangement joins TRBV3-1 (or the pseudogene TRBV3-2) to TRBJ2-3; 9 positions match TRBD2. The junction had 12 bases not matched to a gene; V was cut back by 0 bases and J by 5 bases. Per the germline V gene, CDR1 is LGHDT and CDR2 is YNNKEL (reference sequence). The CDR3 has 18 amino acids. The CDR3 coding sequence is TGTGCCAGCAGCCAAGATCCCTTCGCAGCGGGGGGTCGAGATACGCAGTATTTT. Protein: CASSQDPFAAGGRDTQYF.

This clone was picked up one time. The J gene is TRBJ1-4, the V gene TRBV11-2; 9 positions match TRBD1. The CDR3 is 15 amino acids. From germline, CDR1 is SGHAT and CDR2 FQNNGV. J gave up 7 bases and V 2 bases, and 5 bases lay outside the gene matches. CDR3 nucleotides: TGTGCCAGCAGCTTACGCACAGGGGGCCCTGAAAAACTGTTTTTT. It yields the protein CASSLRTGGPEKLFF.